A selection of T cell receptor beta chains follows, all from one sample in a study of cytotoxic CD8 clonotypes in ibrutinib-treated CLL. Profiling relied on immunoSEQ multiplex PCR, and the TCRdb table lists in-frame clones only, not all of them. The table lists about 310,000 clones, about 80% of them singletons, with 6.5% to 8.5% in the top ten. Source: PBMCs, taken before ibrutinib treatment. All receptors come from a human donor with chronic lymphocytic leukemia. Both conserved end residues are part of each CDR3. Fields, in order: D gene, J gene, V gene, clone size, CDR3 length, CDR3 protein, CDR3 DNA. The D gene is left open where the match is weak. Rows may omit the clone size; those that give it use once, few, many or a size class.

>TRBD1|TRBJ1-3|TRBV7-3|few|14
CASSSTGAGNTIYF
TGTGCCAGCAGTTCTACAGGGGCTGGAAACACCATATATTTT
>-|TRBJ2-7|TRBV20-1|-|11
CSARGGYEQYF
TGCAGTGCTAGAGGCGGCTACGAGCAGTACTTC
>-|TRBJ2-2|TRBV7-6|-|15
CASSSTNQGSGELFF
TGTGCCAGCAGCTCTACTAATCAAGGTTCCGGGGAGCTGTTTTTT
>TRBD1|TRBJ2-1|TRBV18|few|14
CASSPDRENNEQFF
TGTGCCAGCTCTCCCGACAGGGAAAACAATGAGCAGTTCTTC
>TRBD1|TRBJ1-5|TRBV28|-|15
CASSGGQGVNQPQHF
TGTGCCAGCAGTGGAGGACAGGGAGTCAATCAGCCCCAGCATTTT
>-|TRBJ2-7|TRBV7-6|few|15
CASSLSQGTTYEQYF
TGTGCCAGCAGCTTATCGCAGGGAACTACCTACGAGCAGTACTTC
>TRBD2|TRBJ2-7|TRBV6-6|once|15
CASSSSGGGSYEQYF
TGTGCCAGCAGTTCGTCTGGGGGGGGATCCTACGAGCAGTACTTC
>TRBD2|TRBJ2-1|TRBV7-7|-|15
CASSLRLAPHNEQFF
TGTGCTAGCAGCTTACGACTAGCTCCCCACAATGAGCAGTTCTTC
>-|TRBJ1-2|TRBV18|-|14
CASSTFTGNYGYTF
TGTGCCAGCTCAACATTCACAGGGAACTATGGCTACACCTTC
>TRBD1|TRBJ1-5|TRBV4-3|-|13
CASGTGNDQPQHF
TGCGCCAGTGGGACAGGGAATGATCAGCCCCAGCATTTT
>-|TRBJ1-5|TRBV7-2|-|14
CASSPLGSNQPQHF
TGTGCCAGCAGCCCCCTGGGTAGCAATCAGCCCCAGCATTTT
>TRBD1|TRBJ2-3|TRBV7-6|-|16
CASSLRQGHVTDTQYF
TGTGCCAGCAGCCTCAGACAGGGACACGTCACAGATACGCAGTATTTT
>-|TRBJ2-3|TRBV27|-|16
CASSLGGRSWVDTQYF
TGTGCCAGCAGTTTGGGGGGGCGATCCTGGGTAGATACGCAGTATTTT
>-|TRBJ1-5|TRBV5-6|-|15
CASASRGSDHQPQHF
TGTGCCAGCGCCTCCCGGGGTTCCGACCATCAGCCCCAGCATTTT
>-|TRBJ1-6|TRBV5-6|-|13
CASSGIRNSPLHF
TGTGCCAGCAGCGGTATTCGGAATTCACCCCTCCACTTT
>-|TRBJ2-7|TRBV7-2|-|15
CASSLSGTLNYEQYF
TGTGCCAGCAGCTTATCCGGGACTCTAAACTACGAGCAGTACTTC
>TRBD1|TRBJ2-3|TRBV11-2|-|17
CASSLGSRGPSTDTQYF
TGTGCCAGCAGCTTAGGGAGCAGGGGGCCCTCCACAGATACGCAGTATTTT
>-|TRBJ2-3|TRBV18|-|13
CASSSGFTDTQYF
TGTGCCAGCTCCAGCGGCTTCACAGATACGCAGTATTTT
>TRBD2|TRBJ2-1|TRBV5-6|-|17
CASSLAWASGLYNEQFF
TGTGCCAGCAGCTTGGCCTGGGCTAGCGGGCTGTACAATGAGCAGTTCTTC
>-|TRBJ2-7|TRBV6-5|-|14
CASSYSRVPYEQYF
TGTGCCAGCAGTTACTCGAGGGTCCCCTACGAGCAGTACTTC
>-|TRBJ2-1|TRBV21-1|-|16
CASSKEARGPNNEQFF
TGTGCCAGCAGCAAAGAGGCCAGGGGGCCAAACAATGAGCAGTTCTTC
>-|TRBJ1-1|TRBV14|-|15
CASSPPWGWGTEAFF
TGTGCCAGCAGCCCACCGTGGGGGTGGGGCACTGAAGCTTTCTTT
>-|TRBJ1-1|TRBV27|-|15
CASSPRTGYDTEAFF
TGTGCCAGCAGTCCCCGGACGGGATACGACACTGAAGCTTTCTTT
>TRBD2|TRBJ2-7|TRBV10-3|few|15
CAIRATSGSRDEQYF
TGTGCCATCAGGGCGACTAGCGGGAGTCGCGACGAGCAGTACTTC
>-|TRBJ1-2|TRBV29-1|-|12
CSASQANYGYTF
TGCAGCGCCTCACAGGCGAACTATGGCTACACCTTC
>TRBD1|TRBJ2-7|TRBV6-5|-|16
CASSYSEDRGSYEQYF
TGTGCCAGCAGTTACTCTGAGGACAGGGGATCTTACGAGCAGTACTTC
>-|TRBJ2-2|TRBV7-9|-|17
CASSPTLGVSTTGELFF
TGTGCCAGCAGCCCGACCCTGGGTGTTAGTACAACCGGGGAGCTGTTTTTT
>TRBD1|TRBJ2-2|TRBV13|-|16
CASRHRDRANTGELFF
TGTGCCAGCAGACACCGGGACAGGGCAAACACCGGGGAGCTGTTTTTT
>-|TRBJ2-7|TRBV13|-|15
CASSPQGSGTYEQYF
TGTGCCAGCAGCCCACAAGGTAGCGGTACCTACGAGCAGTACTTC
>-|TRBJ1-2|TRBV7-8|-|16
CASSQAWSGRLSGYTF
TGTGCCAGCAGCCAGGCATGGTCAGGGCGGTTGTCGGGCTACACCTTC
>TRBD1|TRBJ1-2|TRBV19|-|13
CASSSGQGYGYTF
TGTGCCAGTAGCTCAGGACAGGGCTATGGCTACACCTTC
>TRBD1|TRBJ1-1|TRBV6-5|once|13
CASRQGMNTEAFF
TGTGCCAGCAGACAGGGGATGAACACTGAAGCTTTCTTT
>TRBD2|TRBJ2-3|TRBV2|few|16
CASSGLAGGVSHTQYF
TGTGCCAGCAGTGGACTAGCGGGAGGTGTCTCACATACGCAGTATTTT
>TRBD1|TRBJ1-2|TRBV4-1|few|14
CASRHPGQNYGYTF
TGCGCCAGCAGGCATCCGGGACAGAACTATGGCTACACCTTC
>TRBD2|TRBJ2-3|TRBV25-1|once|14
CASRPSGSTDTQYF
TGTGCCAGCAGACCTAGCGGAAGCACAGATACGCAGTATTTT
>-|TRBJ1-3|TRBV2|-|16
CASSERLVNSGNTIYF
TGTGCCAGCAGTGAAAGGCTAGTCAACTCTGGAAACACCATATATTTT
>-|TRBJ2-7|TRBV5-1|few|14
CASSPQVWSSEQYF
TGCGCCAGCAGCCCACAGGTTTGGAGTAGCGAGCAGTACTTC
>-|TRBJ2-1|TRBV5-1|-|11
CASSPATIQFF
TGCGCCAGCAGCCCCGCGACCATTCAGTTCTTC
>TRBD2|TRBJ2-1|TRBV7-6|-|16
CASSRLAGGTYNEQFF
TGTGCCAGCAGCCGACTAGCGGGAGGAACTTACAATGAGCAGTTCTTC
>TRBD2|TRBJ2-7|TRBV7-8|few|13
CASSQATSGSQYF
TGTGCCAGCAGCCAGGCTACTAGCGGGAGTCAGTACTTC
>TRBD1|TRBJ2-2|TRBV28|-|16
CASSSPGGRDTGELFF
TGTGCCAGCAGTTCTCCAGGGGGCCGGGACACCGGGGAGCTGTTTTTT